This entry features one T cell receptor (beta chain) sequence. V was shortened by 6 bases and J by 5 bases, with 10 bases between the two germline ends. The CDR3 runs 12 residues. The germline V gene encodes CDR1 MDHEN and CDR2 SYDVKM. The sample is drawn from a study of blood T cell repertoires in COVID-19. Background on the study: The origin of the acute and convalescent COVID-19 samples was the United States, Italy and Spain. PBMCs, B-cell-depleted T cells, or T cells were the source of the cDNA or gDNA that made up the material.

Authors' analysis steps: Reference gene primer amplification gave nucleated cell count estimates. The table came from immunoSEQ multiplex PCR; TCRdb's copy has only in-frame clones and leaves some out. The DNA gave D and trimming, while V, J and clone size come from that table. The table has some 200,000 clones, about 89% seen once. This clonotype was obtained from a man in his 70s with acute or convalescent COVID-19. The specimen was peripheral blood. This rearrangement joins TRBV28 to TRBJ2-5; D might be TRBD2 (5 bases). CDR3 protein: CASSRRGETQYF. The CDR3 DNA sequence: TGTGCCAGCAGCCGAAGAGGGGAGACCCAGTACTTC.